One sample yielded the 26 T cell receptor beta chains listed below, sequenced in a study of blood T cells in healthy people across ages. A sample-barcoded 5' primer and a J-beta primer mix were used in a second PCR of roughly 6 to 11 cycles. MiXCR, run by TCRdb on the 5' RACE reads, gives a single entry per CDR3 protein. The repertoire has about 760,000 distinct CDR3 sequences, around 25% of them found once; the top ten carry around 9.2%. This same sample was also part of a study on T cells of mothers and their children.

Specimen: blood. Source of these receptors: a boy younger than 18 in good health.

The chain carries TRBV20-1 and TRBJ2-3; D may be TRBD2 (7 bases). The V end was cut by 0 bases, the J end by 2 bases, with 15 bases between. The CDR3 has 16 amino acids. CDR1 is DFQATT, CDR2 SNEGSKA, per germline (reference sequence). CDR3 sequence reads: CSARDIRGGDTDTQYF. DNA for the CDR3: TGCAGTGCTAGAGATATTAGGGGGGGGGACACAGATACGCAGTATTTT.

This clonotype was picked up a small number of times. This chain joins TRBV6-2 or TRBV6-3 and TRBJ1-1; D possibly corresponds to TRBD1 (5 bases). Germline CDR1 and CDR2: MNHEY and SVGEGT. This CDR3 has 14 residues. The germline V and J ends were trimmed by 6 bases and 4 bases, with 15 bases remaining between them. The CDR3 sequence: CASRPPGTSTEAFF. CDR3 nucleotide sequence: TGTGCCAGCAGACCCCCCGGGACGAGCACTGAAGCTTTCTTT.

This clonotype was counted only a few times. This sequence joins TRBV5-1 and TRBJ2-5; TRBD2 matches at 15 bases. Gene TRBJ2-1 matches the end of the DNA better, so the J call may be wrong. In germline, CDR1 is SGHRS, CDR2 YFSETQ. There are 15 residues in the CDR3. For the CDR3, the DNA is TGCGCCAGCAGAGGGGGACTAGCGGGAGGTGCTGAGCAGTTCTTC. Its translation is CASRGGLAGGAEQFF.

This clonotype has just one count. This chain links TRBV11-2 with TRBJ2-1; D call uncertain. The germline CDR1 and CDR2 sequences are SGHAT and FQNNGV. The CDR3 loop spans 15 amino acids. Trimming stripped 3 bases from V and 4 bases from J, with 13 bases between. The DNA of the CDR3 is TGTGCCAGCAGCTTGGACCCGGCCGCATACAATGAGCAGTTCTTC. Its translation is CASSLDPAAYNEQFF.

V and J are TRBV9 and TRBJ2-5, with 7 bases identical to TRBD1. V dropped 4 bases and J dropped 4; count of bases not matched to a gene: 7. CDR3 size: 14 residues. Germline V gene sequence: CDR1 SGDLS, CDR2 YYNGEE. CDR3 sequence reads: CASSPGQVLETQYF. The CDR3 coding sequence is TGTGCCAGCAGCCCTGGACAGGTCCTAGAGACCCAGTACTTC.

This chain uses TRBV20-1 with TRBJ2-7; D remains unclear. CDR1 DFQATT and CDR2 SNEGSKA come from the germline V gene (reference sequence). This CDR3 has 12 residues. V was clipped by 3 bases and J by 0 bases, with 6 bases between them. The CDR3 DNA is TGCAGTGCTAGGGGTTCCTCCTACGAGCAGTACTTC. Translating it yields CSARGSSYEQYF.

This clonotype was observed a handful of times. This rearrangement joins TRBV24-1 to TRBJ2-3; D gene unclear. V shed 2 bases and J shed 8 bases, with 10 bases lying between them. This CDR3 is built from 13 residues. CDR1 and CDR2 from the germline V gene are KGHDR and SFDVKD. The CDR3 protein is CATSDSNVATQYF. CDR3 DNA sequence: TGTGCCACCAGTGATTCGAATGTGGCTACGCAGTATTTT.

The chain links TRBV7-2 to TRBJ2-2; the D call may be TRBD1 or TRBD2 (6 bases each). V dropped 2 bases and J dropped 0 bases, with 10 bases sitting between them. The V gene's germline CDR1 is SGHTA and CDR2 FQGNSA. The CDR3 has 16 amino acids. The CDR3, as DNA: TGTGCCAGCAGCTTATTCGGGGGCGCGAACACCGGGGAGCTGTTTTTT. This gives the protein CASSLFGGANTGELFF.

There are a few counts of this clonotype. The gene calls are TRBV5-4 and TRBJ2-3, with 12 bases fitting TRBD1. Germline V CDR1 and CDR2: SGHNT, YYREEE (reference sequence). Germline trimming cut 0 bases from V and 0 bases from J; bases unmatched to any gene: 2. The CDR3 is 17 residues long. CDR3 bases: TGTGCCAGCAGCTTGGGGGACAGGGGGCATAGCACAGATACGCAGTATTTT. Amino acids: CASSLGDRGHSTDTQYF. The full variable domain, completed using reference TRBV5-4 and TRBJ2-3, is ETGVTQSPTHLIKTRGQQVTLRCSSQSGHNTVSWYQQALGQGPQFIFQYYREEENGRGNFPPRFSGLQFPNYSSELNVNALELDDSALYLCASSLGDRGHSTDTQYFGPGTRLTVL.

The rearrangement joins TRBV6-5 to TRBJ1-2, with D unclear. Trimming took 6 bases from V and 4 from J, leaving 15 bases between them. CDR1 is MNHEY and CDR2 is SVGAGI in the germline V gene. CDR3 length: 14 residues. The CDR3 sequence is CASSPPGSLYGYTF. The CDR3 nucleotides are TGTGCCAGCAGCCCCCCCGGTTCGCTCTATGGCTACACCTTC.

This clonotype was seen a handful of times. The rearrangement joins TRBV28 to TRBJ2-7, with a possible D match to TRBD2 (6 bases). The CDR3 totals 14 residues. V was shortened by 4 bases and J by 2 bases, with 12 bases between the two germline ends. Germline V gene sequence: CDR1 MDHEN, CDR2 SYDVKM. CDR3 bases: TGTGCCAGCAGTTCCCTGGGGAGGACCTACGAGCAGTACTTC. It yields the protein CASSSLGRTYEQYF.

The chain uses TRBV7-2 and TRBJ2-5, with TRBD1 matching over 8 bases. CDR3 size: 15 residues. CDR1 is SGHTA and CDR2 is FQGNSA in the germline V gene. J gave up 3 bases and V 0 bases, and 3 bases lay outside the gene matches. The CDR3 region is CASSLAWGQEETQYF. DNA of the CDR3: TGTGCCAGCAGCTTAGCCTGGGGACAGGAAGAGACCCAGTACTTC.

The rearrangement uses TRBV12-3 or TRBV12-4 and TRBJ1-5; D gene ambiguous. This CDR3 is built from 11 residues. V was pared by 2 bases and J by 6 bases, with 2 bases between. The CDR3 loop reads CASSLSQPQHF. CDR3 bases: TGTGCCAGCAGTTTAAGTCAGCCCCAGCATTTT.

This clonotype turned up a few times. The V and J genes are TRBV18 and TRBJ1-6, with 9 bases lining up with TRBD1. The trim removed 3 bases at V and 5 bases at J, leaving 5 bases unmatched. Germline lookup yields CDR1 KGHSH and CDR2 LQKENI. CDR3 length: 16 residues. As DNA, the CDR3 is TGTGCCAGCTCACCCCGGACAGGGGAGGATAATTCACCCCTCCACTTT. It codes for CASSPRTGEDNSPLHF.

This rearrangement joins TRBV10-3 to TRBJ2-7, with 10 bases lining up with TRBD2. The CDR3 runs to 14 residues. With V trimmed by 1 base and J by 4 bases, 1 base remained unmatched. Germline loops: CDR1 ENHRY, CDR2 SYGVKD. In nucleotides, the CDR3 is TGTGCCATCAGTGAGTTAGCGGGAGGTTACGAGCAGTACTTC. Its translation is CAISELAGGYEQYF.

This chain uses TRBV14 with TRBJ2-4, with D unresolved. Germline V gene data show CDR1 as SGHDN and CDR2 as FVKESK. The V end was cut by 5 bases, the J end by 8 bases, with 10 bases between. The CDR3 is made up of 12 amino acids. The CDR3 sequence: CASSDPSDIQYF. CDR3 nucleotides: TGTGCCAGCAGCGACCCTTCAGACATTCAGTACTTC.

This clonotype has just one count. This rearrangement joins TRBV6-5 to TRBJ1-2, with 9 bases that match TRBD1. V gave up 5 bases and J gave up 7 bases; unmatched junction bases: 8. This CDR3 spans 14 amino acids. The germline V gene encodes CDR1 MNHEY and CDR2 SVGAGI. The DNA of the CDR3 is TGTGCCAGCAGTCCACAGGGGGCGAGGATTGGCTACACCTTC. This codes for CASSPQGARIGYTF.

This chain links TRBV5-1 with TRBJ1-2; D call uncertain. Looked up from germline, CDR1 is SGHRS and CDR2 is YFSETQ. V was clipped by 1 base and J by 4 bases, with 14 bases between them. This CDR3 is built from 15 residues. CDR3 in amino acids: CASSLTGEAIYGYTF. Written as DNA, the CDR3 is TGCGCCAGCAGCTTGACCGGGGAGGCTATCTATGGCTACACCTTC.

This clonotype was detected only a few times. The rearrangement joins TRBV5-5 to TRBJ2-1; TRBD2 aligns across 11 bases. The V gene end was trimmed by 3 bases and the J gene end by 0 bases; junction bases not matched to a gene: 8. The germline gives CDR1 SGHKS, CDR2 YYEKEE (reference sequence). This CDR3 spans 18 amino acids. The CDR3 region is CASSYRTSGFSSYNEQFF. The CDR3 region has the DNA TGTGCCAGCAGCTACCGGACTAGCGGGTTTAGCTCCTACAATGAGCAGTTCTTC.

This clonotype was detected only once. This chain joins TRBV6-5 and TRBJ2-1; TRBD2 might be the D (5 bases). Trimming removed 4 bases from V and 0 bases from J, with 10 bases in between. There are 15 residues in the CDR3. Germline CDR1 MNHEY, CDR2 SVGAGI. CDR3: CASSSRGFSYNEQFF. CDR3 bases: TGTGCCAGCAGTTCAAGAGGGTTCTCCTACAATGAGCAGTTCTTC.

The rearrangement uses TRBV5-1 and TRBJ2-1; D perhaps matches TRBD2 (6 bases). Germline CDR1 SGHRS, CDR2 YFSETQ. Trimming shortened V by 0 bases and J by 4 bases, and 11 bases separated the two germline ends. The CDR3 runs to 15 residues. CDR3 loop: CASSLAYGGYNEQFF. Here the CDR3 DNA reads TGCGCCAGCAGCTTGGCCTACGGGGGTTACAATGAGCAGTTCTTC.

The chain has TRBV12-3 or TRBV12-4 and TRBJ1-4; no definite D call. The V and J ends lost 8 bases and 8 bases respectively, with 15 bases between them. The CDR3 is 13 residues long. CDR3 residues: CASSLTGWEKLFF. The CDR3 DNA is TGTGCCAGCTCCTTGACGGGGTGGGAAAAACTGTTTTTT.

The table lists this clonotype with a few counts. The rearrangement links TRBV5-5 to TRBJ2-7; no reliable D call. The CDR3 is made up of 14 amino acids. V lost 0 bases and J lost 4, with 11 bases in between. Germline CDR1 reads SGHKS; CDR2 reads YYEKEE (reference sequence). The CDR3 reads CASSLDGFLYEQYF. The DNA for the CDR3 is TGTGCCAGCAGCTTGGACGGATTCCTATACGAGCAGTACTTC.

The chain uses TRBV11-2 and TRBJ1-2; unclear D gene. The germline V and J ends were trimmed by 5 bases and 6 bases, with 10 bases remaining between them. The CDR3 consists of 12 residues. Germline values: CDR1 SGHAT, CDR2 FQNNGV. As DNA, the CDR3 is TGTGCCAGCAGCCATCCAAATAATGGCTACACCTTC. It translates to CASSHPNNGYTF.

The J gene is TRBJ2-7, the V gene TRBV12-3 or TRBV12-4; 7 bases are shared with TRBD2. This CDR3 has 13 residues. Trimming at V came to 7 bases and at J to 5 bases, leaving 8 bases not matched to a gene. CDR3 region: CASNPGLGDEQYF. CDR3 bases: TGTGCCAGCAATCCTGGACTAGGCGACGAGCAGTACTTC.

This clonotype was found a few times. The chain recombines TRBV4-3 with TRBJ1-3; 9 bases are shared with TRBD1. Trimming took 3 bases from V and 4 from J; bases not matched to a gene: 4. Germline lookup yields CDR1 LGHNA and CDR2 YSLEER. This CDR3 is built from 15 residues. CDR3 residues: CASSHGQGIGNTIYF. DNA for the CDR3: TGCGCCAGCAGCCACGGACAGGGGATCGGAAACACCATATATTTT.